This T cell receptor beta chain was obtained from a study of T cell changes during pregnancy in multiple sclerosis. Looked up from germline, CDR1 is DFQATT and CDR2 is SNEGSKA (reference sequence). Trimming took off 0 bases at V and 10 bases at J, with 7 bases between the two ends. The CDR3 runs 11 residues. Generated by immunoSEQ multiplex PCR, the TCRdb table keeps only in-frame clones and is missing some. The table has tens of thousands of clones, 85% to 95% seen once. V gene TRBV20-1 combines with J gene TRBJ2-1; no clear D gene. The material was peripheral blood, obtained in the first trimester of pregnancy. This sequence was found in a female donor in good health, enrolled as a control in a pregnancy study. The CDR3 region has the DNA TGCAGTGCTAGAGATCGGGTAGAGCAGTTCTTC. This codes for CSARDRVEQFF.